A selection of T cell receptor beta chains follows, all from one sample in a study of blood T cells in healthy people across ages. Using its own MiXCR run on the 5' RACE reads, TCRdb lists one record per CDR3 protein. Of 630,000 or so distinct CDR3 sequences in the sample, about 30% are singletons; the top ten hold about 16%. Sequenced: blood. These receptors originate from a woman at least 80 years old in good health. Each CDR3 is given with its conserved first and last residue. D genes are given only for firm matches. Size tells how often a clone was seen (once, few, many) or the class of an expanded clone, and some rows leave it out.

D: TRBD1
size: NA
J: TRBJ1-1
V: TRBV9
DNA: TGTGCCAGCAGCCGGGGGACAGGGAACACTGAAGCTTTCTTT
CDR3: CASSRGTGNTEAFF

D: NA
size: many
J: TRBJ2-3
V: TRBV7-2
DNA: TGTGCCAGCAGCTTACTAGCGCGTGATACGCAGTATTTT
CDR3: CASSLLARDTQYF

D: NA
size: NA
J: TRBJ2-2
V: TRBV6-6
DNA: TGTGCCAGCAGTGTTTTCCCCCCCGGCACCGGGGAGCTGTTTTTT
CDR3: CASSVFPPGTGELFF

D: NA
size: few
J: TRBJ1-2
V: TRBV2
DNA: TGTGCCAGCAGTGTTGTAAGCTCCTACACCTTC
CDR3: CASSVVSSYTF

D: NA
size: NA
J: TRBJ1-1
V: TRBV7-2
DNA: TGTGCCAGCAGGAGAGAGGCCAGCCCGAACACTGAAGCTTTCTTT
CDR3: CASRREASPNTEAFF

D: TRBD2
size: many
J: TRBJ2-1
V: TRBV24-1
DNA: TGTGCCACCAGTGGAGCAACCCCTAGCGGGGAGCAGTTCTTC
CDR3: CATSGATPSGEQFF

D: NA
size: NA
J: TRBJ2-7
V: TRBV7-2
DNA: TGTGCCAGCAGCTTTGTTGAGGCTACCTACGAGCAGTACTTC
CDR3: CASSFVEATYEQYF

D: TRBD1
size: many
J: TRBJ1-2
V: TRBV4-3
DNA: TGCGCCAGCAGCCAAGAGGGGGGGACAGCGACTAACTATGGCTACACCTTC
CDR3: CASSQEGGTATNYGYTF

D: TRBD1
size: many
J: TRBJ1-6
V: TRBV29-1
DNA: TGCAGCGTTGGGGCAGGGGGGGATTCACCCCTCCACTTT
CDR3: CSVGAGGDSPLHF

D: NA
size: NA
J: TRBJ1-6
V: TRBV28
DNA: TGTGCCACGGGGGGGAATTCACCCCTCCACTTT
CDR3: CATGGNSPLHF

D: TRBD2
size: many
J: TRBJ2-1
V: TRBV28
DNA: TGTGCCAGCAGTTTCCCCAGGACTAGCGGGGTGGAAAATGAGCAGTTCTTC
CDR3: CASSFPRTSGVENEQFF

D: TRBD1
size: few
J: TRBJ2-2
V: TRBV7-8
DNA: TGTGCCAGCAGCTTAGCGGGGACAGGGGCGAACACCGGGGAGCTGTTTTTT
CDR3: CASSLAGTGANTGELFF

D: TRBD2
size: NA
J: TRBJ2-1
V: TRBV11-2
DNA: TGTGCCAGCAGCGTCCTCCCGCTAGCGGGGGACGCCAATGAGCAGTTCTTC
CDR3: CASSVLPLAGDANEQFF

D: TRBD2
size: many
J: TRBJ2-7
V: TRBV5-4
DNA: TGTGCCAGCAGCAACCCCGGGACTAGCGTCTACGAGCAGTACTTC
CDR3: CASSNPGTSVYEQYF

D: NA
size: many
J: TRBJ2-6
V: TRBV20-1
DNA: TGCAGTGCCTCCTTCGGGGCCAACGTCCTGACTTTC
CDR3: CSASFGANVLTF

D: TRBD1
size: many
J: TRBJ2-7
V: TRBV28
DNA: TGTGCCAGCAGTTCCCCGGGACAGGGGGACGAGCAGTACTTC
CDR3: CASSSPGQGDEQYF

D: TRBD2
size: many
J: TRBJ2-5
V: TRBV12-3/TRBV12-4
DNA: TGTGCCAGCAGGGCTCGAAAGCGGGGTATGCAGACCCAGTACTTC
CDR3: CASRARKRGMQTQYF

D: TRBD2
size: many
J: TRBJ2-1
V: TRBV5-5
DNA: TGTGCCAGCAGCCCGCTAGCGGGGTCAATGAATGAGCAGTTCTTC
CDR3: CASSPLAGSMNEQFF

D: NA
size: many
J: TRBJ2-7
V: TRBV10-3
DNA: TGTGCCATCAGTGAATATAGATCCATGGCAGGACCCCGCTACGAGCAGTACTTC
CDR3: CAISEYRSMAGPRYEQYF

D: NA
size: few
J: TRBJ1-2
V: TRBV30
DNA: TGTGCCTGGGAAGGGGGGGCGTATGGCTACACCTTC
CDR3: CAWEGGAYGYTF

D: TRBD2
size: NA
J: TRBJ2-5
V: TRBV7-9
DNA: TGTGCCAGCAGCGTTCCCCTAGGGACTAGTTGGGAGACCCAGTACTTC
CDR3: CASSVPLGTSWETQYF

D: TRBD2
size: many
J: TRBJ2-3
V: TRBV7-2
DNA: TGTGCCAGCAGCTTAGATTTTGGGGGGGTGGGCACAGATACGCAGTATTTT
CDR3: CASSLDFGGVGTDTQYF

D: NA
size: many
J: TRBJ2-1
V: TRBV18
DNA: TGTGCCAGCTCACCAGGGATATACAATGAGCAGTTCTTC
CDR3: CASSPGIYNEQFF

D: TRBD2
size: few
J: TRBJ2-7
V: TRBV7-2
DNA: TGTGCCAGCAGCGTCCAGCGGGGGCCTTACTACGAGCAGTACTTC
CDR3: CASSVQRGPYYEQYF

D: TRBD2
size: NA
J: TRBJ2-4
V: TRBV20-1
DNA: TGCAGTGCGCGGGAGGACCTAGCCAAAAACATTCAGTACTTC
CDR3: CSAREDLAKNIQYF

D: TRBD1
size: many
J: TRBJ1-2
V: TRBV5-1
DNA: TGCGCCAGCAGCTCTAACACAGGGGGCTTAGGCTACACCTTC
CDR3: CASSSNTGGLGYTF

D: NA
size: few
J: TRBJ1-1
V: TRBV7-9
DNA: TGTGCCAGCAGCTTAGGTCCCGATCGTGTCACGGCTGAAGCTTTCTTT
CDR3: CASSLGPDRVTAEAFF

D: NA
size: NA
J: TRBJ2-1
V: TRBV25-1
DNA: TGTGCCAGCAGTGCAAAGGGGGGATCCTACAATGAGCAGTTCTTC
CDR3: CASSAKGGSYNEQFF

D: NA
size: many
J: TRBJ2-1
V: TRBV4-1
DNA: TGCGCCAGCAGCCAAGATGGTGGTCAGGGCTCCTACAATGAGCAGTTCTTC
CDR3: CASSQDGGQGSYNEQFF

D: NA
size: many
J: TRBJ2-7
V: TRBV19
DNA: TGTGCCAGTAGTTACAGATCATCCTCCTACGAGCAGTACTTC
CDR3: CASSYRSSSYEQYF

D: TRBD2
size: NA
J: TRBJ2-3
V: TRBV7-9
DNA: TGTGCCAGCAGCTTAGTGGTTAGCGGGACTAGCACAGATACGCAGTATTTT
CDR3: CASSLVVSGTSTDTQYF

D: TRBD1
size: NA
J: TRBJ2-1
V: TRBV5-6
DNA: TGTGCCAGCAGCTTGGGGTTGGGACAGGGGGGACATGAGCAGTTCTTC
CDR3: CASSLGLGQGGHEQFF

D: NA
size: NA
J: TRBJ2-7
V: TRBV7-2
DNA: TGTGCCAGCAGCTTAAGCGCAGGATATTACGAGCAGTACTTC
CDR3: CASSLSAGYYEQYF

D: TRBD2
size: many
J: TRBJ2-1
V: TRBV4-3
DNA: TGCGCCAGCAGCCAAGACCGTCTAGCGGGGGGTTACAATGAGCAGTTCTTC
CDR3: CASSQDRLAGGYNEQFF

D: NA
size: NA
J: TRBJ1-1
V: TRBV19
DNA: TGTGCCAGTAGTATTACCCGGTTGGGCACTGAAGCTTTCTTT
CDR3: CASSITRLGTEAFF

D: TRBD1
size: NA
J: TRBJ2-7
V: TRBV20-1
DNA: TGCAGTGCTAGAGATTTGTCAAAAAACAGGGGGAGAACCTACGAGCAGTACTTC
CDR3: CSARDLSKNRGRTYEQYF

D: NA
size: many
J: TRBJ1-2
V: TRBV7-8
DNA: TGTGCCAGCAGCTCACGCCCGGACGATAACTATGGCTACACCTTC
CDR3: CASSSRPDDNYGYTF

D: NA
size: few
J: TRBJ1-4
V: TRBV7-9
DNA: TGTGCCAGCAGCAATCCGGGGAGTGTTCTGTTTTTT
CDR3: CASSNPGSVLFF

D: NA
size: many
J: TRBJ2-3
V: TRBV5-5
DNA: TGTGCCAGCAGCATAACAGGACTGCACACAGATACGCAGTATTTT
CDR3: CASSITGLHTDTQYF

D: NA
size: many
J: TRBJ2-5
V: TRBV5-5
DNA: TGTGCCAGCAGCTTGGCTGCAGCGTTAACCCAAGAGACCCAGTACTTC
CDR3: CASSLAAALTQETQYF

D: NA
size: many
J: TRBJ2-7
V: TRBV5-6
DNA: TGTGCCAGCAGCTTTCAGAGCTCCTACGAGCAGTACTTC
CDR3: CASSFQSSYEQYF

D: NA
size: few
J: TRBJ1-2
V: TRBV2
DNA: TGTGCCAGCAACGGAGATCGGGGGAGGCGTGGCTACACCTTC
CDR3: CASNGDRGRRGYTF

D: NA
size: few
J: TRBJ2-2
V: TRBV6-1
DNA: TGTGCCAGCAGGGTTGCAACCGGGGAGCTGTTTTTT
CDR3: CASRVATGELFF

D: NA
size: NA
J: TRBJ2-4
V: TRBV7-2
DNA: TGTGCCAGCAGCGGAAGGGGGGCCAAAAACATTCAGTACTTC
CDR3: CASSGRGAKNIQYF

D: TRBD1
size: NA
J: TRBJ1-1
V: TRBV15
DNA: TGTGCCACCAGCAAGGACAGGGCCGGGACTGAAGCTTTCTTT
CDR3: CATSKDRAGTEAFF